The 20 T cell receptor beta chains reported below all come from one sample, sequenced in a study of blood T cell repertoires in COVID-19. The method was immunoSEQ multiplex PCR; TCRdb's version includes in-frame clones alone and lacks a portion of them. Of approximately 140,000 clones in the sample, 70% to 90% were seen once. Sequencing used peripheral blood. The source of these receptors is a man between 65 and 79 years old with acute or convalescent COVID-19.

This chain uses TRBV7-3 with TRBJ2-1, with D tentatively TRBD2 (6 bases). V was pared by 5 bases and J by 2 bases, with 13 bases between. There are 15 residues in the CDR3. Germline V CDR1 and CDR2: SGHTA, FQGTGA. The CDR3 DNA is TGTGCCAGCAGCCTCTCCGCGGGACCCTACAATGAGCAGTTCTTC. Translating it yields CASSLSAGPYNEQFF.

V and J are TRBV10-1 and TRBJ1-1, with 9 bases fitting TRBD1. From germline, CDR1 is WNHNN and CDR2 SYGVQD (reference sequence). CDR3 length: 11 amino acids. Trimming took 9 bases from V and 6 from J; bases not matched to a gene: 2. The DNA of the CDR3 is TGCGCCAGGGACAGGGGTCCTGAAGCTTTCTTT. Amino acid sequence: CARDRGPEAFF.

The CDR3 DNA reads TGTGCCAGCAGCGTAACAGGGGCGAGACAAGAGACCCAGTACTTC. Amino acids: CASSVTGARQETQYF. The V and J genes are TRBV7-2 and TRBJ2-5, with TRBD1 matching over 7 bases. Germline lookup yields CDR1 SGHTA and CDR2 FQGNSA. V was clipped by 5 bases and J by 2 bases; unmatched bases: 8. The CDR3 is 15 amino acids.

This clone showed up just a few times. The chain joins TRBV7-2 to TRBJ1-4; D might be TRBD1 (5 bases). Germline values: CDR1 SGHTA, CDR2 FQGNSA. The CDR3 runs 12 residues. The V end was cut by 4 bases, the J end by 7 bases, with 7 bases between. CDR3 in DNA: TGTGCCAGCAGCTCCGGGGGTGAAAAACTGTTTTTT. Translated, it gives CASSSGGEKLFF.

The chain has TRBV7-2 and TRBJ1-2; the D is unclear. CDR1 and CDR2 from the germline V gene are SGHTA and FQGNSA. CDR3 length equals 14 residues. V lost 5 bases and J lost 3, with 13 bases in between. In DNA form, the CDR3 reads TGTGCCAGCAGCCCTGCCGGACTTCACTATGGCTACACCTTC. Protein: CASSPAGLHYGYTF.

The rearrangement uses TRBV10-3 and TRBJ2-3; 7 bases are shared with TRBD2. The CDR3 has 14 amino acids. V dropped 6 bases and J dropped 1; count of bases not matched to a gene: 4. Germline V gene sequence: CDR1 ENHRY, CDR2 SYGVKD. For the CDR3, the DNA is TGTGCCATCAGCCCCACTAGCGGCACAGATACGCAGTATTTT. Translating gives CAISPTSGTDTQYF.

The chain joins TRBV7-9 to TRBJ1-2; 10 nucleotides agree with TRBD1. V shed 3 bases and J 6 bases; nucleotides not matched to a gene: 1. This CDR3 comprises 13 residues. The germline V gene has CDR1 SEHNR and CDR2 FQNEAQ (reference sequence). CDR3 loop: CASSFGTGDGYTF. DNA of the CDR3: TGTGCCAGCAGCTTCGGGACAGGGGATGGCTACACCTTC.

The chain couples TRBV9 to TRBJ2-1; 14 nucleotides agree with TRBD2. CDR1 and CDR2 (germline): SGDLS, YYNGEE. Trimming removed 3 bases from V and 9 bases from J; junction bases left unmatched: 2. The CDR3 extends over 14 amino acids. The CDR3 sequence: CASSGGLAGAEQFF. The CDR3 region has the DNA TGTGCCAGCAGCGGGGGACTAGCGGGGGCTGAGCAGTTCTTC.

The chain couples TRBV7-9 to TRBJ2-1, with a tentative D call TRBD1 (5 bases). The CDR3 is 15 amino acids. The V end was cut by 2 bases, the J end by 1 base, with 9 bases between. Germline V gives CDR1 SEHNR, CDR2 FQNEAQ (reference sequence). CDR3 protein: CASSLIQGSYNEQFF. CDR3 nucleotides: TGTGCCAGCAGCTTAATCCAGGGATCCTACAATGAGCAGTTCTTC. The variable domain in full, with the rest retrieved from reference TRBV7-9 and TRBJ2-1, is DTGVSQNPRHKITKRGQNVTFRCDPISEHNRLYWYRQTLGQGPEFLTYFQNEAQLEKSRLLSDRFSAERPKGSFSTLEIQRTEQGDSAMYLCASSLIQGSYNEQFFGPGTRLTVL.

The V and J genes are TRBV7-9 and TRBJ2-7; TRBD1 aligns across 9 bases. This CDR3 is built from 14 residues. Trimming cost V 4 bases and J 6 bases; bases outside gene matches: 7. Germline CDR1 SEHNR, CDR2 FQNEAQ (reference sequence). This chain's CDR3 is CASSSTDRGVEQYF. In DNA, the CDR3 is TGTGCCAGCAGCTCAACGGACAGGGGTGTCGAGCAGTACTTC.

The rearrangement links TRBV10-3 to TRBJ1-1; the D gene is possibly TRBD1 (6 bases). V gave up 4 bases and J gave up 3 bases, with 12 bases separating them. This CDR3 spans 14 amino acids. From germline, CDR1 is ENHRY and CDR2 SYGVKD. CDR3 bases: TGTGCCATCAGTGGAACAGGGATGGACACTGAAGCTTTCTTT. It codes for CAISGTGMDTEAFF.

In its sample, this clone was seen a few times. The V call is TRBV3-1 (or the pseudogene TRBV3-2), the J call TRBJ2-2; D possibly corresponds to TRBD1 (6 bases). CDR1 is LGHDT, CDR2 YNNKEL, per germline (reference sequence). V shed 3 bases and J shed 5 bases, with 10 bases lying between them. The CDR3 contains 14 residues. The CDR3 region is CASSHGQLTGELFF. CDR3 nucleotides: TGTGCCAGCAGCCATGGACAGTTAACCGGGGAGCTGTTTTTT.

V gene TRBV3-1 (or the pseudogene TRBV3-2) combines with J gene TRBJ2-3, with D unclear. The CDR3 consists of 15 residues. Trimming took 1 base from V and 0 from J, leaving 8 bases between them. Germline-derived CDR1 and CDR2 are LGHDT and YNNKEL (reference sequence). CDR3 sequence reads: CASSQAATSTDTQYF. In nucleotides, the CDR3 is TGTGCCAGCAGCCAAGCAGCGACTAGCACAGATACGCAGTATTTT.

The chain has TRBV24-1 and TRBJ2-1; 10 bases are a match to TRBD2. The CDR3 runs to 16 residues. Per the germline V gene, CDR1 is KGHDR and CDR2 is SFDVKD. The junction had 13 bases not matched to a gene; V was cut back by 8 bases and J by 7 bases. The CDR3 DNA is TGTGCCACCACTTCCTTAGCGGGAGGAAGTGAGAATGAGCAGTTCTTC. It specifies CATTSLAGGSENEQFF.

This rearrangement joins TRBV29-1 to TRBJ2-1, with 12 bases aligning to TRBD2. After removal of 5 bases from V and 8 bases from J, the junction contained 16 bases not matched to a gene. The CDR3 runs to 17 residues. In germline, CDR1 is SQVTM, CDR2 ANQGSEA. As DNA, the CDR3 is TGCAGCGTTCAGGGCGGATCTAGACTAGCGGGAGCTTATGAGCAGTTCTTC. Translating it yields CSVQGGSRLAGAYEQFF.

The chain links TRBV6-5 to TRBJ2-3; D call uncertain. The V end was cut by 10 bases, the J end by 4 bases, with 18 bases between. The germline CDR1 and CDR2 sequences are MNHEY and SVGAGI. This CDR3 region has 14 residues. The CDR3 nucleotides are TGTGCCACACGCCCGTATGAGGTTCCAGATACGCAGTATTTT. Residues: CATRPYEVPDTQYF.

This rearrangement joins TRBV28 to TRBJ1-1; 8 bases align to TRBD1. The CDR3 contains 14 residues. The V gene end was trimmed by 6 bases and the J gene end by 3 bases; junction bases not matched to a gene: 6. Germline V lookup: CDR1 MDHEN, CDR2 SYDVKM. CDR3 region: CASRDRGSDTEAFF. CDR3 DNA: TGTGCCAGCAGAGACAGGGGAAGTGACACTGAAGCTTTCTTT.

This clone turned up a few times. The chain combines TRBV9 with TRBJ2-2, with D possibly being TRBD1 (6 bases). Germline V gene lookup returns CDR1 SGDLS and CDR2 YYNGEE. This CDR3 is built from 15 residues. Trimming stripped 4 bases from V and 1 base from J, with 11 bases between. The CDR3 here is CASSPRQENTGELFF. DNA of the CDR3: TGTGCCAGCAGCCCCCGACAGGAGAACACCGGGGAGCTGTTTTTT. The entire variable domain, with the rest obtained from reference TRBV9 and TRBJ2-2, is as follows: DSGVTQTPKHLITATGQRVTLRCSPRSGDLSVYWYQQSLDQGLQFLIQYYNGEERAKGNILERFSAQQFPDLHSELNLSSLELGDSALYFCASSPRQENTGELFFGEGSRLTVL.

The chain recombines TRBV6-2 or TRBV6-3 with TRBJ2-7; TRBD1 aligns across 10 bases. Germline-derived CDR1 and CDR2 are MNHEY and SVGEGT. V dropped 2 bases and J dropped 3; count of bases not matched to a gene: 1. This CDR3 is 14 amino acids long. The CDR3 coding sequence is TGTGCCAGCAGTTACCGGACAGGGGGCTACGAGCAGTACTTC. Its translation is CASSYRTGGYEQYF.

V gene TRBV7-3 combines with J gene TRBJ2-1, with D maybe TRBD2 (6 bases). V was clipped by 5 bases and J by 2 bases, with 13 bases between them. Germline CDR1 is SGHTA and CDR2 is FQGTGA. The CDR3 loop spans 15 amino acids. CDR3 sequence reads: CASSLSGFAYNEQFF. The CDR3, as DNA: TGTGCCAGCAGCCTTAGCGGATTCGCCTACAATGAGCAGTTCTTC. Based on the CDR3 plus reference TRBV7-3 and TRBJ2-1, the full variable domain is GAGVSQTPSNKVTEKGKYVELRCDPISGHTALYWYRQSLGQGPEFLIYFQGTGAADDSGLPNDRFFAVRPEGSVSTLKIQRTERGDSAVYLCASSLSGFAYNEQFFGPGTRLTVL.